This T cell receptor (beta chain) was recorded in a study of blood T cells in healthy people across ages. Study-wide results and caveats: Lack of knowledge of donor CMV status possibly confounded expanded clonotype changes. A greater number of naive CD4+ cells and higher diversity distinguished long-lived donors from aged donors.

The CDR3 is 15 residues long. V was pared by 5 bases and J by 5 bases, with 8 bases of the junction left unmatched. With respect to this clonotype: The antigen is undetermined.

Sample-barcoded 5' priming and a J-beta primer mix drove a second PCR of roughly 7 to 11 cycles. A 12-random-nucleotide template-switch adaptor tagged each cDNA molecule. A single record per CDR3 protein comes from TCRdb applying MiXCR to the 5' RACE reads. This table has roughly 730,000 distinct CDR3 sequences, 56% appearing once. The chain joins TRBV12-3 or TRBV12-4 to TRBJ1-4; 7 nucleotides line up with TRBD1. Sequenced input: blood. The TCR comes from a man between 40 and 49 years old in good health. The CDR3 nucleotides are TGTGCCAGCAGTCGAAATGGGACAGAAAATGAAAAACTGTTTTTT. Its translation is CASSRNGTENEKLFF.